Listed below are T cell receptor beta chains from one sample, sequenced in a study of blood T cell repertoires in COVID-19. Assay used: immunoSEQ multiplex PCR; TCRdb lists only in-frame clones, some missing. Among some 75,000 clones listed, around 80% were seen once. Input material: peripheral blood. Receptor source: a man aged 45-60 years with COVID-19, enrolled during active disease. Each CDR3 is given without its conserved first and last residue. Each record gives: V gene, D gene, J gene, CDR3 length, CDR3 protein. A D gene is named only where the DNA matches it firmly.

V gene: TRBV5-4; D gene: TRBD2; J gene: TRBJ2-1; CDR3 length: 13; CDR3 protein: ASSHQRGSYNEQF
V gene: TRBV28; D gene: TRBD2; J gene: TRBJ2-7; CDR3 length: 12; CDR3 protein: ASKEAGGSYEQY
V gene: TRBV7-2; D gene: TRBD2; J gene: TRBJ2-7; CDR3 length: 13; CDR3 protein: ASSYRLAGGREQY
V gene: TRBV5-4; D gene: TRBD1; J gene: TRBJ2-7; CDR3 length: 11; CDR3 protein: ASSWDSSYEQY
V gene: TRBV5-8; D gene: TRBD1; J gene: TRBJ2-7; CDR3 length: 12; CDR3 protein: ASSRDRARDEQY
V gene: TRBV30; D gene: .; J gene: TRBJ2-6; CDR3 length: 14; CDR3 protein: AWRALGTAGANVLT
V gene: TRBV5-1; D gene: .; J gene: TRBJ2-2; CDR3 length: 13; CDR3 protein: ASSQVQVNTGELF
V gene: TRBV27; D gene: TRBD1; J gene: TRBJ2-7; CDR3 length: 12; CDR3 protein: ASSRGTGTSEQY
V gene: TRBV9; D gene: TRBD2; J gene: TRBJ2-1; CDR3 length: 13; CDR3 protein: ASSIGTSGEGEQF
V gene: TRBV6-5; D gene: TRBD2; J gene: TRBJ2-7; CDR3 length: 13; CDR3 protein: ASLNLAGGAYEQY
V gene: TRBV5-6; D gene: TRBD1; J gene: TRBJ2-1; CDR3 length: 14; CDR3 protein: ASSLAWDREGNEQF
V gene: TRBV28; D gene: .; J gene: TRBJ2-1; CDR3 length: 15; CDR3 protein: ASSPVGGTSSYNEQF
V gene: TRBV5-1; D gene: TRBD2; J gene: TRBJ2-3; CDR3 length: 14; CDR3 protein: ASSRQTSGSTDTQY
V gene: TRBV30; D gene: .; J gene: TRBJ1-2; CDR3 length: 12; CDR3 protein: AWRTTGGFSGYT
V gene: TRBV30; D gene: TRBD2; J gene: TRBJ2-7; CDR3 length: 12; CDR3 protein: AWSTSGLFEEQY
V gene: TRBV19; D gene: TRBD2; J gene: TRBJ2-1; CDR3 length: 14; CDR3 protein: ASRVLAGDSYNEQF
V gene: TRBV25-1; D gene: TRBD1; J gene: TRBJ2-1; CDR3 length: 14; CDR3 protein: ASSEPGQATYNEQF
V gene: TRBV21-1; D gene: .; J gene: TRBJ2-3; CDR3 length: 12; CDR3 protein: ASSKVQNTDTQY
V gene: TRBV4-1; D gene: TRBD2; J gene: TRBJ2-7; CDR3 length: 13; CDR3 protein: ASSGGLAAPLEQY
V gene: TRBV28; D gene: TRBD1; J gene: TRBJ2-5; CDR3 length: 14; CDR3 protein: ASMRARDRSQETQY
V gene: TRBV2; D gene: TRBD1; J gene: TRBJ1-5; CDR3 length: 13; CDR3 protein: ASSEGLTGGQPQH
V gene: TRBV9; D gene: TRBD2; J gene: TRBJ2-1; CDR3 length: 14; CDR3 protein: ASSVEGGRPYNEQF
V gene: TRBV25-1; D gene: TRBD2; J gene: TRBJ2-3; CDR3 length: 13; CDR3 protein: ATSIAGFSTDTQY
V gene: TRBV5-1; D gene: TRBD1; J gene: TRBJ2-2; CDR3 length: 14; CDR3 protein: ASSVGQGAYTGELF
V gene: TRBV12-3/TRBV12-4; D gene: TRBD1; J gene: TRBJ2-7; CDR3 length: 10; CDR3 protein: ASRQGSNEQY
V gene: TRBV5-4; D gene: TRBD2; J gene: TRBJ2-3; CDR3 length: 14; CDR3 protein: ASSPRTSGKRDTQY
V gene: TRBV28; D gene: TRBD1; J gene: TRBJ2-2; CDR3 length: 14; CDR3 protein: ASSNGGQGGTGELF
V gene: TRBV7-9; D gene: .; J gene: TRBJ2-7; CDR3 length: 12; CDR3 protein: ASSLEGGSYEQY
V gene: TRBV30; D gene: TRBD1; J gene: TRBJ1-4; CDR3 length: 11; CDR3 protein: AWNRGRGEKLF
V gene: TRBV15; D gene: .; J gene: TRBJ1-2; CDR3 length: 13; CDR3 protein: ATSRGGLSSYGYT
V gene: TRBV6-5; D gene: .; J gene: TRBJ2-7; CDR3 length: 10; CDR3 protein: ASSYPLGEQY
V gene: TRBV20-1; D gene: .; J gene: TRBJ2-7; CDR3 length: 12; CDR3 protein: SASREAASYEQY
V gene: TRBV28; D gene: .; J gene: TRBJ1-2; CDR3 length: 11; CDR3 protein: ASSLPRSYGYT
V gene: TRBV25-1; D gene: .; J gene: TRBJ2-1; CDR3 length: 10; CDR3 protein: ASSEYDTEQF
V gene: TRBV21-1; D gene: .; J gene: TRBJ2-3; CDR3 length: 14; CDR3 protein: ASSKSGRADTDTQY
V gene: TRBV5-1; D gene: .; J gene: TRBJ2-1; CDR3 length: 12; CDR3 protein: ASTWGQGPSEQF
V gene: TRBV7-6; D gene: .; J gene: TRBJ1-4; CDR3 length: 12; CDR3 protein: ASSLPTDSGKLF
V gene: TRBV7-9; D gene: .; J gene: TRBJ2-1; CDR3 length: 12; CDR3 protein: ASSQTSKVDEQF
V gene: TRBV3-1/TRBV3-2; D gene: .; J gene: TRBJ2-1; CDR3 length: 14; CDR3 protein: ASSQLGALINNEQF
V gene: TRBV11-2; D gene: TRBD2; J gene: TRBJ2-7; CDR3 length: 14; CDR3 protein: ASSAEPGLAGHEQY
V gene: TRBV4-2; D gene: TRBD1; J gene: TRBJ1-2; CDR3 length: 11; CDR3 protein: ASSPTGDYGYT
V gene: TRBV19; D gene: TRBD2; J gene: TRBJ2-3; CDR3 length: 17; CDR3 protein: ASSPGGATSGTSTDTQY
V gene: TRBV18; D gene: .; J gene: TRBJ2-3; CDR3 length: 10; CDR3 protein: ASSPSADTQY
V gene: TRBV19; D gene: TRBD1; J gene: TRBJ1-5; CDR3 length: 13; CDR3 protein: ASSIRTGGRQPQH
V gene: TRBV20-1; D gene: .; J gene: TRBJ2-7; CDR3 length: 9; CDR3 protein: SASRTHEQY
V gene: TRBV5-1; D gene: .; J gene: TRBJ1-4; CDR3 length: 11; CDR3 protein: ASREGSLEKLF
V gene: TRBV5-1; D gene: TRBD1; J gene: TRBJ2-5; CDR3 length: 11; CDR3 protein: ASSWDSQETQY
V gene: TRBV4-3; D gene: TRBD1; J gene: TRBJ2-1; CDR3 length: 12; CDR3 protein: ASSLRGGPDEQF
V gene: TRBV19; D gene: TRBD1; J gene: TRBJ2-7; CDR3 length: 11; CDR3 protein: ASSSGQGYEQY
V gene: TRBV2; D gene: TRBD1; J gene: TRBJ2-5; CDR3 length: 12; CDR3 protein: ASRADREQETQY
V gene: TRBV3-1/TRBV3-2; D gene: TRBD2; J gene: TRBJ2-3; CDR3 length: 14; CDR3 protein: ASSLDGTSGKDTQY
V gene: TRBV28; D gene: .; J gene: TRBJ1-2; CDR3 length: 13; CDR3 protein: ASSIPGVPNYGYT
V gene: TRBV6-5; D gene: .; J gene: TRBJ1-1; CDR3 length: 12; CDR3 protein: ASKLSGEYTEAF
V gene: TRBV5-1; D gene: TRBD2; J gene: TRBJ2-1; CDR3 length: 13; CDR3 protein: ASSTSGTSYNEQF
V gene: TRBV7-9; D gene: TRBD1; J gene: TRBJ2-7; CDR3 length: 13; CDR3 protein: ASSPRGQGSAEQY